The 19 T cell receptor beta chains below were found in one sample sequenced in a study of human T cells and chemical hapten exposure. Time point defined: pre-sensitization, week 0. Noted treatment: therapeutic diphenylcyclopropenone sensitization with weekly scalp DPC. Via MiXCR, TCRdb re-called the RACE reads, giving one row per CDR3 protein. The sample lists more than 85,000 distinct CDR3 sequences, 7.5% to 9.5% occurring once. The sample here was whole blood, taken in connection with sensitization to the hapten diphenylcyclopropenone (DPC). All receptors derive from a man aged 35-49 years with alopecia areata. Some clones in this sample may be carry-over from other donors' samples.

This clonotype has at least ten counts. This sequence joins TRBV2 and TRBJ1-2; D is possibly TRBD1 (5 bases). Germline CDR1 SNHLY, CDR2 FYNNEI. The CDR3 is made up of 15 amino acids. V lost 4 bases to trimming and J lost 5 bases, with 17 bases between them. Written as DNA, the CDR3 is TGTGCCAGCAGTGGGAGAGGGGAAGAATGGTATGGCTACACCTTC. The encoded protein is CASSGRGEEWYGYTF.

The table lists this clonotype with a few counts. The gene calls are TRBV6-5 and TRBJ2-7; D may correspond to TRBD1 or TRBD2 (5 bases each). The CDR3 extends over 14 amino acids. Deletions cut 7 bases from V and 0 bases from J, with 13 bases between. CDR1 is MNHEY, CDR2 SVGAGI, per germline. CDR3 residues: CASTRSGSSYEQYF. For the CDR3, the DNA is TGTGCCAGCACCAGGTCAGGGAGCTCCTACGAGCAGTACTTC.

This clonotype was found a few times. J is TRBJ1-2 and V is TRBV30; TRBD1 matches at 8 bases. Germline V CDR1 and CDR2: GTSNPN, SVGIG (reference sequence). The CDR3 consists of 15 residues. J was trimmed by 4 bases and V by 4 bases; bases with no gene match: 11. CDR3 region: CAWIPGTGFFYGYTF. CDR3 DNA: TGTGCCTGGATCCCAGGGACAGGATTTTTCTATGGCTACACCTTC.

This clonotype was recorded a few times. The chain has TRBV27 and TRBJ1-2, with 10 nucleotides matching TRBD1. Germline V CDR1 and CDR2: MNHEY, SMNVEV (reference sequence). The CDR3 spans 16 residues. Trimming removed 5 bases from V and 0 bases from J; junction bases left unmatched: 6. CDR3 sequence: CASSRDRGLPNYGYTF. CDR3 in DNA: TGTGCCAGCAGTCGGGACAGGGGCCTTCCTAACTATGGCTACACCTTC.

This chain links TRBV6-2 or TRBV6-3 with TRBJ1-5; D not certain. V was trimmed by 6 bases and J by 1 base, leaving 10 bases between them. This CDR3 is built from 14 residues. Germline assignment: CDR1 MNHEY and CDR2 SVGEGT. The CDR3 loop is CASSSVRSNQPQHF. The CDR3 coding sequence is TGTGCCAGCAGCTCCGTGAGGAGCAATCAGCCCCAGCATTTT.

This clonotype was seen a handful of times. This chain connects TRBV2 to TRBJ2-2; maybe TRBD2 (5 bases). With 2 bases removed from V and 9 bases from J, the gap between germline ends came to 7 bases. The CDR3 contains 12 residues. CDR1 and CDR2 (germline): SNHLY, FYNNEI. CDR3 protein: CASSEFGRELFF. The CDR3 bases are TGTGCCAGCAGTGAATTCGGGAGGGAGCTGTTTTTT.

This clonotype was counted between two and nine times. This chain links TRBV28 with TRBJ1-6; D unclear. The CDR3 has 15 amino acids. The germline V gene encodes CDR1 MDHEN and CDR2 SYDVKM. V shed 2 bases and J shed 8 bases, with 13 bases lying between them. The CDR3 loop reads CASSLSVGEDSPLHF. The DNA for the CDR3 is TGTGCCAGCAGTTTAAGTGTAGGCGAAGATTCACCCCTCCACTTT.

V usage is TRBV5-6 and J usage is TRBJ2-7, with 10 bases identical to TRBD1. CDR1 SGHDT and CDR2 YYEEEE come from the germline V gene. Trimming removed 2 bases from V and 5 bases from J; junction bases left unmatched: 4. This CDR3 is built from 14 residues. The CDR3 sequence: CASSFGTGVHEQYF. The CDR3 bases are TGTGCCAGCAGCTTTGGGACAGGGGTCCACGAGCAGTACTTC.

This chain connects TRBV24-1 to TRBJ2-1, with TRBD2 as a possible D gene (7 bases). Per germline, CDR1 KGHDR and CDR2 SFDVKD. The CDR3 extends over 14 amino acids. Trimming left V 5 bases short and J 9 bases short, with 16 bases between. The CDR3 sequence is CATSGGGRLCEQFF. As DNA, the CDR3 is TGTGCCACCAGTGGGGGGGGCCGCCTATGTGAGCAGTTCTTC.

This clonotype was counted ten times or more. The chain recombines TRBV5-6 with TRBJ2-3; D may be TRBD1 or TRBD2 (5 bases each). V gave up 2 bases and J gave up 0 bases, with 13 bases separating them. The CDR3 length is 16 residues. CDR1 is SGHDT and CDR2 is YYEEEE in the germline V gene. Here the CDR3 DNA reads TGTGCCAGCAGCTTCATGGGACCCCGAAGCACAGATACGCAGTATTTT. The encoded protein is CASSFMGPRSTDTQYF.

This clonotype was seen at least ten times. The rearrangement uses TRBV28 and TRBJ2-7; a weak D match, TRBD1 (6 bases). Germline lookup yields CDR1 MDHEN and CDR2 SYDVKM. V was cut by 7 bases and J by 2 bases, with 12 bases left in between. CDR3 length: 13 residues. CDR3 region: CASTQGGTYEQYV. Here the CDR3 DNA reads TGTGCCAGCACCCAAGGGGGTACCTACGAGCAGTACGTC.

Ten or more counts support this clonotype. The chain has TRBV7-2 and TRBJ2-6, with TRBD2 matching 14 bases. J was trimmed by 3 bases and V by 4 bases; bases with no gene match: 5. The V gene's germline CDR1 is SGHTA and CDR2 FQGNSA. The CDR3 contains 18 residues. The CDR3 region is CASSSTSGRAFGANVLTF. For the CDR3, the DNA is TGTGCCAGCAGCTCGACTAGCGGGAGGGCCTTTGGGGCCAACGTCCTGACTTTC.

The gene calls are TRBV27 and TRBJ2-7; D not resolved. Germline loops: CDR1 MNHEY, CDR2 SMNVEV (reference sequence). The CDR3 has 17 residues. V was cut by 6 bases and J by 2 bases, with 23 bases left in between. The CDR3 nucleotides read TGTGCCAGCAGGCCTATAGGACGAACCTTAACTGCCTACGAGCAGTACTTC. This encodes CASRPIGRTLTAYEQYF.

V is TRBV7-9 and J is TRBJ1-1, with D maybe TRBD1 (6 bases). The germline CDR1 and CDR2 sequences are SEHNR and FQNEAQ (reference sequence). CDR3 length equals 13 residues. V was cut by 6 bases and J by 1 base, with 9 bases left in between. In DNA form, the CDR3 reads TGTGCCAGCAGGCAACAGGGGAACACTGAAGCTTTCTTT. This translates into CASRQQGNTEAFF.

J is TRBJ2-5 and V is TRBV18; no reliable D call. This CDR3 spans 12 amino acids. Per germline, CDR1 KGHSH and CDR2 LQKENI. Between the trimmed V and J ends, which lost 4 bases and 1 base, there was a span of 4 bases. DNA for the CDR3: TGTGCCAGCTCACGTTTCCAAGAGACCCAGTACTTC. This codes for CASSRFQETQYF.

This clonotype was observed a few times. The V gene is TRBV7-9, the J gene TRBJ2-7; D remains ambiguous. Trimming took off 3 bases at V and 6 bases at J, with 9 bases between the two ends. CDR1 and CDR2 (germline): SEHNR, FQNEAQ (reference sequence). The CDR3 covers 12 residues. The CDR3 spells CASSFSDREQYV. The CDR3 DNA sequence: TGTGCCAGCAGCTTTAGTGATCGCGAGCAGTACGTC.

This clonotype was seen a handful of times. The V and J genes are TRBV27 and TRBJ2-2, with 8 bases fitting TRBD2. The germline V gene has CDR1 MNHEY and CDR2 SMNVEV (reference sequence). The CDR3 consists of 19 residues. V was clipped by 3 bases and J by 4 bases; unmatched bases: 16. The chain's CDR3 is CASSFSINPTGTSTGELFF. DNA for the CDR3: TGTGCCAGCAGTTTCTCCATAAATCCGACCGGGACTAGCACCGGGGAGCTGTTTTTT.

This clonotype has only a few counts. The rearrangement links TRBV20-1 to TRBJ2-3; 15 positions agree with TRBD2. Germline CDR1 and CDR2: DFQATT and SNEGSKA (reference sequence). The J segment lost 6 bases and the V segment lost 2 bases, leaving 6 bases of the junction unmatched. The CDR3 extends over 16 amino acids. CDR3 coding DNA: TGCAGTGCTAGACCTGGGACTAGCGGGAGGTCGGATACGCAGTATTTT. It encodes CSARPGTSGRSDTQYF.

The sample holds many counts of this clonotype. This rearrangement joins TRBV29-1 to TRBJ2-5; 9 bases are shared with TRBD1. Germline lookup yields CDR1 SQVTM and CDR2 ANQGSEA. V lost 5 bases to trimming and J lost 5 bases; unmatched junction nucleotides: 6. The CDR3 loop spans 13 amino acids. The CDR3 sequence: CSVRTGGLETQYF. The CDR3 DNA reads TGCAGCGTTAGAACAGGGGGCTTGGAGACCCAGTACTTC. The complete variable domain, with remaining parts taken from reference TRBV29-1 and TRBJ2-5, reads SAVISQKPSRDICQRGTSLTIQCQVDSQVTMMFWYRQQPGQSLTLIATANQGSEATYESGFVIDKFPISRPNLTFSTLTVSNMSPEDSSIYLCSVRTGGLETQYFGPGTRLLVL.